This TCR beta chain was obtained from a study of blood T cell repertoires in COVID-19. Study background: COVID-19 samples, acute and convalescent, were from the United States, Italy and Spain. T cells, B-cell-depleted T cells, or PBMCs supplied cDNA or gDNA.

CDR1 and CDR2 from the germline V gene are MGHDK and SYGVNS. The J segment lost 4 bases and the V segment lost 2 bases, leaving 8 bases of the junction unmatched. There are 16 residues in the CDR3. In the original analysis: Amplification from reference gene primers served as the basis for estimated nucleated cell counts. Assay used: immunoSEQ multiplex PCR; TCRdb lists only in-frame clones, some missing. The V and J calls and clone size are taken from that table; D and trimming were inferred from the DNA. The data contain roughly 120,000 clones, just under 90% of them singletons. The sample was peripheral blood. The rearrangement uses TRBV25-1 and TRBJ2-1; 7 nucleotides line up with TRBD1. The TCR originated in a woman aged 50 to 60 with acute or convalescent COVID-19. As DNA, the CDR3 is TGTGCCAGCAGTGAACACACAGGGGAACTTTACAATGAGCAGTTCTTC. Translating it yields CASSEHTGELYNEQFF.